What follows is one T cell receptor beta chain and its context. This clone appeared a single time. Its cognate antigen has yet to be identified. Within one base of it there is no much larger clone, and no base qualities were kept. Relative to germline, V is missing 2 bases and J is missing 5 bases, with 4 bases of the junction outside any gene match. The CDR3 goes from the cysteine to the phenylalanine over 14 residues. Solely the CDR3 DNA is kept, with 42 bases framed from the first base. CDR1 SEHNR and CDR2 FQNEAQ are derived from the germline V gene (reference sequence). This entry comes from a study of OX40 agonist ivuxolimab in advanced cancers. About the study as a whole: The costimulatory receptor OX40 (CD134) was targeted by ivuxolimab, a fully human IgG2 agonistic monoclonal antibody. Patients were allowed to have had prior anti-PD-1, anti-PD-L1 or anti-CTLA-4 therapy, and 30% to 40% of the dose-escalation patients had been treated with checkpoint inhibitors. Of the roughly 51 patients in dose escalation, around 20 had hepatocellular carcinoma, roughly 15 had melanoma, 9 had renal cell carcinoma and 9 had head and neck cancer. The monotherapy dose-escalation portion (N of about 52 patients) of the phase I ivuxolimab trial is reported in the paper. Partial responses occurred in three dose-escalation patients: two with cutaneous melanoma and one with hepatocellular carcinoma. In the dose-escalation cohort, 70% to 85% of patients were male, and the mean age was approximately 60 years with a range of about 20 to 79. Peripheral TCRbeta sequencing aimed to test whether ivuxolimab altered TCR sequence diversity and caused clonal T-cell expansion. Intravenous ivuxolimab was administered to patients every 2 weeks at six dose levels: 0.01, 0.1, 0.3, 1.5, 3 and 10 mg/kg. Beyond this particular receptor, the publication reports: Antigen specificity was not determined for the clonally expanded peripheral T cells. In partial responders in the 0.1-3.0 mg/kg groups, normalized peripheral clonal expansion was found to be among the lowest, especially among CD8+ T cells. After ivuxolimab, more expanded clones were found on average in CD8+ T cells than in CD4+ T cells. Low levels of normalized T-cell clonal expansion were also seen in some patients who did not respond. At doses from 0.1 to 3.0 mg/kg, clonal expansion was seen in both CD4+ and CD8+ blood T cells between baseline and week 6.

Genomic DNA was extracted from sorted cells for sequencing of the TCRbeta CDR3 region. The immunoSEQ Assay was used to sequence the TCRbeta CDR3 regions. TCRdb carries this immuneACCESS record with in-frame sequences only. Its versions omit some clonotypes, under half of them owing to an unresolved V gene in the studies checked, with the rest unexplained. This sample comprises tens of thousands of clones, approximately 80% of them detected only once. The leading ten clones occupy less than 2.5% of the sample. Patients with a history of autoimmune disease or receiving systemic immunosuppression were excluded from the trial. In every dose cohort, peripheral blood was drawn for TCR sequencing at baseline, cycle 4 day 1, and cycle 7 day 1. The samples were taken from a phase I, first-in-human, multicenter, open-label dose-escalation trial of ivuxolimab. The trial enrolled adults with locally advanced or metastatic head and neck squamous cell, hepatocellular, melanoma or renal cell carcinoma. Before TCR sequencing, CD4+ and CD8+ T cells were separately sorted from peripheral blood.

The chain is assembled from TRBV7-9 and TRBJ2-5, and 8 bases in between align with TRBD2. The sequenced sample was CD4+ or CD8+ T cells sorted from blood, obtained in a trial of the OX40 agonist ivuxolimab. The source of this sequence is an adult with an advanced solid tumor such as melanoma, head and neck, liver or kidney cancer. The DNA sequence follows: TGTGCCAGCAGCTTATATTCTAGCGGGGAGACCCAGTACTTC. This yields the protein CASSLYSSGETQYF.